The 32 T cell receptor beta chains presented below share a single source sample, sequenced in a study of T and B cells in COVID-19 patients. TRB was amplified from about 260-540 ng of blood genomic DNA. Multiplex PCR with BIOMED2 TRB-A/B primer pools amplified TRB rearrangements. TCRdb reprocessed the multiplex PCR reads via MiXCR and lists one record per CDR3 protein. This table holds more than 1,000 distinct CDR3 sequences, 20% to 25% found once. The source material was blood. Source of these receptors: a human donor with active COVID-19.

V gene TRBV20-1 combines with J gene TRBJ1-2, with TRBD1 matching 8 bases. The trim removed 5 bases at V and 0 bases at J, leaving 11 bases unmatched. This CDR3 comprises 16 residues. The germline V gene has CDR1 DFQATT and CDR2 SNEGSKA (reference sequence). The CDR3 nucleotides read TGCAGTGCTTTCGGACAGGGCTGGGGCGCTAACTATGGCTACACCTTC. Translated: CSAFGQGWGANYGYTF.

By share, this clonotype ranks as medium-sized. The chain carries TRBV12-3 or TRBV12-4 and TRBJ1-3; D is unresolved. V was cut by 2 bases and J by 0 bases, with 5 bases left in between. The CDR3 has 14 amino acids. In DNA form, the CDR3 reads TGTGCCAGCAGTTTATCAAGCTCTGGAAACACCATATATTTT. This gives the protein CASSLSSSGNTIYF.

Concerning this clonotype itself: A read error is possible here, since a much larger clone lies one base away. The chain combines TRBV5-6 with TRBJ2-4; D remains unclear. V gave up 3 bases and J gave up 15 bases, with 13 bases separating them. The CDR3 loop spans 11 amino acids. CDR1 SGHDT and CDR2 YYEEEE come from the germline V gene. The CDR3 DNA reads TGTGCCAGCAGCTCTCAGATCCGACGGTACTTC. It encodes CASSSQIRRYF.

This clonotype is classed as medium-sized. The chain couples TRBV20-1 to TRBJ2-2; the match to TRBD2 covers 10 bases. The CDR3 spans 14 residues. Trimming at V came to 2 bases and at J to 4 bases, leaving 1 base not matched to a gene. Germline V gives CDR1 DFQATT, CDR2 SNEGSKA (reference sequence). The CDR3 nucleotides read TGCAGTGCTAGACTAGCGGGGGCCACCGGGGAGCTGTTTTTT. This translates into CSARLAGATGELFF.

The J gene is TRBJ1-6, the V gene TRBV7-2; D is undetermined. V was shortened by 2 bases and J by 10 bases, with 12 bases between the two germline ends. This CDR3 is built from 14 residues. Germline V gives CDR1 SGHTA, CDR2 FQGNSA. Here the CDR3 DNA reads TGTGCCAGCAGCTTATATCTGGGAGGGTCACCCCTCCACTTT. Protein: CASSLYLGGSPLHF.

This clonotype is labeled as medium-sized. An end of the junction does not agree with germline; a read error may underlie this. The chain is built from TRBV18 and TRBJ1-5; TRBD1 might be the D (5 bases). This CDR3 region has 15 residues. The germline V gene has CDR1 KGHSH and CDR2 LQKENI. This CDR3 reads CASSPGQGSSQPQHF. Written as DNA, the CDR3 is TGTGCCAGCTCACCAGGCCAGGGAAGCAGTCAGCCCCAGCATTTT.

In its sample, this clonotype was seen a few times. The CDR3 DNA follows: TGTGCCAGCAGCTTAGGTCTCGGCAGCAATCAGCCCCAGCATTTT. Encoded protein: CASSLGLGSNQPQHF. The J gene is TRBJ1-5, the V gene TRBV7-2; D is undetermined. Germline lookup yields CDR1 SGHTA and CDR2 FQGNSA. The CDR3 consists of 15 residues. V shed 1 base and J shed 1 base, with 8 bases lying between them.

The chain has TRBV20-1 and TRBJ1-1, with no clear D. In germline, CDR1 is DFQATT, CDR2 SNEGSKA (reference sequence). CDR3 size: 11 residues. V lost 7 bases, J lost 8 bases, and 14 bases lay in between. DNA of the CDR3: TGCAGTGTATCGGTCCTCCGGGAAGCTTTCTTT. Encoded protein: CSVSVLREAFF.

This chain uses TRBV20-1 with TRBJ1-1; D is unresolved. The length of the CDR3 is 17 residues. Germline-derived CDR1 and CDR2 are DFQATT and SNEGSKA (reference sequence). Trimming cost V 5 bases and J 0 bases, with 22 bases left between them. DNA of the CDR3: TGCAGTGCTCCACGGCGGGGTAGGCCCCCCATGAACACTGAAGCTTTCTTT. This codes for CSAPRRGRPPMNTEAFF.

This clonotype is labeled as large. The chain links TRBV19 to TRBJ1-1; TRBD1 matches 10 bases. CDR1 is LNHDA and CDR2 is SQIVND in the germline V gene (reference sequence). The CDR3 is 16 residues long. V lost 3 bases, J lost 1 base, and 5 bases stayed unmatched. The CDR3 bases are TGTGCCAGTAGTATCGGGACAGGGGATGGGAACACTGAAGCTTTCTTT. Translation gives CASSIGTGDGNTEAFF.

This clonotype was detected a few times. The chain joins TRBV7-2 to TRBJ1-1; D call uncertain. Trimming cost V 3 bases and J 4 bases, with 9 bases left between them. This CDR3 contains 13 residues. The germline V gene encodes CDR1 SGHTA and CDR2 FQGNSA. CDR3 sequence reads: CASSFGSVTEAFF. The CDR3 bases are TGTGCCAGCAGCTTTGGCTCGGTCACTGAAGCTTTCTTT. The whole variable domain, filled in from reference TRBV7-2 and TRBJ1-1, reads GAGVSQSPSNKVTEKGKDVELRCDPISGHTALYWYRQSLGQGLEFLIYFQGNSAPDKSGLPSDRFSAERTGGSVSTLTIQRTQQEDSAVYLCASSFGSVTEAFFGQGTRLTVV.

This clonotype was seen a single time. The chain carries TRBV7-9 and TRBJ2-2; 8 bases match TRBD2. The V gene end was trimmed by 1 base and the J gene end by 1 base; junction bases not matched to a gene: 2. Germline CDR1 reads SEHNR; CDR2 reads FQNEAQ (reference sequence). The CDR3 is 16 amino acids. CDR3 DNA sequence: TGTGCCAGCAGCTTAGTGGCGGGAGGGAACACCGGGGAGCTGTTTTTT. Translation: CASSLVAGGNTGELFF.

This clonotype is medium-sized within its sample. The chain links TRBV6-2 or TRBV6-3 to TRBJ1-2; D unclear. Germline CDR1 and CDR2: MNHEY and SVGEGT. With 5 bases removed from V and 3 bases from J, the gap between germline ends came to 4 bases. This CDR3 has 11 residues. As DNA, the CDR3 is TGTGCCAGCAGTGGGGACTATGGCTACACCTTC. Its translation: CASSGDYGYTF.

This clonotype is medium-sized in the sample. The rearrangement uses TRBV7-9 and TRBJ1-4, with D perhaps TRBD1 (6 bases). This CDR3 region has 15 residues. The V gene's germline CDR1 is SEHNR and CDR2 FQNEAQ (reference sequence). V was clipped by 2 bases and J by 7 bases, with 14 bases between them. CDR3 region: CASSLSAGEAEKLFF. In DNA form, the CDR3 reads TGTGCCAGCAGCTTAAGCGCAGGGGAGGCTGAAAAACTGTTTTTT.

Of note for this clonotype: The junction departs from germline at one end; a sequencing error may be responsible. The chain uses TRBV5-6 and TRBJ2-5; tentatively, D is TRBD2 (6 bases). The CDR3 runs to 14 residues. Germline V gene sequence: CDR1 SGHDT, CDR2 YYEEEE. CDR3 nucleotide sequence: TGCGCCAGCAGCTTGGGTGGGGGGAGTGAGACCCAGTACTTC. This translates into CASSLGGGSETQYF.

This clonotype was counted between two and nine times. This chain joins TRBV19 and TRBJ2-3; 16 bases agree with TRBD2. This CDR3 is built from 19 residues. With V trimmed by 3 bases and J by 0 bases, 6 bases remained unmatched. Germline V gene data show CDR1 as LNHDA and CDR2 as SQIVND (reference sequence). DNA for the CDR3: TGTGCCAGTAGTATGGGGGGACTAGCGGGAGGGCGAAGCACAGATACGCAGTATTTT. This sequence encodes CASSMGGLAGGRSTDTQYF.

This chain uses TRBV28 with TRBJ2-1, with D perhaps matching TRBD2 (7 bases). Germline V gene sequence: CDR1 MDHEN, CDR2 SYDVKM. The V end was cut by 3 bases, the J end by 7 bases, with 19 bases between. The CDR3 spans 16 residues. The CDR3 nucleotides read TGTGCCAGCAGTTTGTTCGGGGGCGCGGGAGTTAATGAGCAGTTCTTC. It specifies CASSLFGGAGVNEQFF.

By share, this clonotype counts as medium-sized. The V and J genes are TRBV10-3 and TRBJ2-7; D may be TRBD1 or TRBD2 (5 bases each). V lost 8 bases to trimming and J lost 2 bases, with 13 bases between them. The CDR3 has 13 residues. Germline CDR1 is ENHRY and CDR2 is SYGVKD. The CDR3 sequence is CAIEAGTTYEQYF. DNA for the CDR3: TGTGCCATCGAGGCAGGGACCACCTACGAGCAGTACTTC.

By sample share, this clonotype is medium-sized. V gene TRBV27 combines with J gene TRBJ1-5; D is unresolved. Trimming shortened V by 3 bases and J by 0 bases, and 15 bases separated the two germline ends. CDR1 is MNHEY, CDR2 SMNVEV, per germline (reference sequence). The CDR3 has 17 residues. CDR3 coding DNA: TGTGCCAGCAGTTTTGACCGCTTCACAGCTAGCAATCAGCCCCAGCATTTT. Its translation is CASSFDRFTASNQPQHF.

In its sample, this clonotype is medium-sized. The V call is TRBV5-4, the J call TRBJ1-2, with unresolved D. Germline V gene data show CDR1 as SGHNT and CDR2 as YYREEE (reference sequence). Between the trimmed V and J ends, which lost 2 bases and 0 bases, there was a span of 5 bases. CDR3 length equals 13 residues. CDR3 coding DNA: TGTGCCAGCAGCTTACCGGCTAACTATGGCTACACCTTC. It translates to CASSLPANYGYTF.

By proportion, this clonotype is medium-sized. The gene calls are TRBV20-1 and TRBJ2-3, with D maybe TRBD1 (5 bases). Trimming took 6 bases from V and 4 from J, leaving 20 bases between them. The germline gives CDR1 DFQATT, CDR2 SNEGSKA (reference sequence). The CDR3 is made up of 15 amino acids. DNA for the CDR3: TGCAGTGCCTATCCGACGAAGGGCAGGGCAGATACGCAGTATTTT. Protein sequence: CSAYPTKGRADTQYF.

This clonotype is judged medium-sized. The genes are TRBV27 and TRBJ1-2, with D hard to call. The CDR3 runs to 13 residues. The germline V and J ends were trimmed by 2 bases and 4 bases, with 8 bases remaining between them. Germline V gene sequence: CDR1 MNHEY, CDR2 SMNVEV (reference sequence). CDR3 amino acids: CASSLVGSYGYTF. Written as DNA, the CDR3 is TGTGCCAGCAGTTTAGTGGGGAGCTATGGCTACACCTTC.

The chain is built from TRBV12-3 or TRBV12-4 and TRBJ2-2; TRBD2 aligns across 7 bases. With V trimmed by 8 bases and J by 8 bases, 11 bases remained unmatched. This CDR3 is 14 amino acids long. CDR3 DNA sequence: TGTGCCAGCTTTCAACGGGGGGTTCTTGGGGAGCTGTTTTTT. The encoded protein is CASFQRGVLGELFF.

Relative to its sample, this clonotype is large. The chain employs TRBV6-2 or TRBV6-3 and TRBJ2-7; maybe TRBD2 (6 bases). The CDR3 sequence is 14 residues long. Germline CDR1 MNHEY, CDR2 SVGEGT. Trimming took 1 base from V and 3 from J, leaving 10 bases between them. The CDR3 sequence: CASSYLEGFYEQYF. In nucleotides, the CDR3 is TGTGCCAGCAGTTACTTGGAGGGGTTCTACGAGCAGTACTTC.

The DNA of the CDR3 is TGTGCCACCAGTGGGGTAACCTACGAGCAGTACTTC. Its protein product is CATSGVTYEQYF. The J gene is TRBJ2-7, the V gene TRBV24-1; D ambiguous. V lost 5 bases and J 2 bases, leaving 6 bases between the germline ends. This CDR3 has 12 residues. CDR1 and CDR2 from the germline V gene are KGHDR and SFDVKD.

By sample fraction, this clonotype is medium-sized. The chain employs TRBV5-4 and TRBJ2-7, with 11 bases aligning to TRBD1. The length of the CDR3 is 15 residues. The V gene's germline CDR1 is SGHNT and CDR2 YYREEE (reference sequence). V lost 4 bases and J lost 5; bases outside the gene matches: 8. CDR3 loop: CASSRGDRGVHEQYF. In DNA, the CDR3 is TGTGCCAGCAGCCGCGGGGACAGGGGGGTCCACGAGCAGTACTTC.

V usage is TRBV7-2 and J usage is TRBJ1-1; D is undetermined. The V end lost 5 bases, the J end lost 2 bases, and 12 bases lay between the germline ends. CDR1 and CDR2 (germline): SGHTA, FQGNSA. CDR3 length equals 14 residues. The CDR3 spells CASSPYSENTEAFF. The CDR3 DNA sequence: TGTGCCAGCAGCCCGTACTCCGAAAACACTGAAGCTTTCTTT. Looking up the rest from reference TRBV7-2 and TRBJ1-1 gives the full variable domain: GAGVSQSPSNKVTEKGKDVELRCDPISGHTALYWYRQSLGQGLEFLIYFQGNSAPDKSGLPSDRFSAERTGGSVSTLTIQRTQQEDSAVYLCASSPYSENTEAFFGQGTRLTVV.

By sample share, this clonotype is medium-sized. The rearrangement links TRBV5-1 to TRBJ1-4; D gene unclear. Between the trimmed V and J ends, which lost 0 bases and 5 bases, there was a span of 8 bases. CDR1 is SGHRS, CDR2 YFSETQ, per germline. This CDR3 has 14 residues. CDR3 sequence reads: CASSLGTVNEKLFF. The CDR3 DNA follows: TGCGCCAGCAGCTTGGGGACCGTGAATGAAAAACTGTTTTTT.

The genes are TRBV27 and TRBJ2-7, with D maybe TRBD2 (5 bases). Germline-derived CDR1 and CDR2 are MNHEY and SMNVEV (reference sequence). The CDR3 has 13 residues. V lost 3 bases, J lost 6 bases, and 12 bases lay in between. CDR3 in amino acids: CASSFGILPEQYF. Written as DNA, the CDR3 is TGTGCCAGCAGTTTCGGGATCCTTCCCGAGCAGTACTTC.

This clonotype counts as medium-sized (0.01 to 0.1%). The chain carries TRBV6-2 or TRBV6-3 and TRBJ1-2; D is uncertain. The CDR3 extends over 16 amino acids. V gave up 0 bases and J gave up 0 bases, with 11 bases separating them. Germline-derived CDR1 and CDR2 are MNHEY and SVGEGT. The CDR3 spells CASSYSREESNYGYTF. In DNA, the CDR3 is TGTGCCAGCAGTTACTCTCGGGAGGAGTCTAACTATGGCTACACCTTC.

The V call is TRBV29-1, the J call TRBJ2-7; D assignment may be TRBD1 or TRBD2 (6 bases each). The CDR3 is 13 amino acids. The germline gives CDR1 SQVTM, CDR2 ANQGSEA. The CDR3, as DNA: TGCAGTCTAAGCAAGGGGGGAACCTACGAGCAGTACTTC. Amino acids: CSLSKGGTYEQYF.

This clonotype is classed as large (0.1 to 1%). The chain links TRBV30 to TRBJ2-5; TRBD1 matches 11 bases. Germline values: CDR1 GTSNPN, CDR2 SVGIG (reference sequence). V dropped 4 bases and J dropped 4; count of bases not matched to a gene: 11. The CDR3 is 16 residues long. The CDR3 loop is CAWNPGQGGPGETQYF. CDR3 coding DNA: TGTGCCTGGAACCCGGGACAGGGGGGCCCTGGAGAGACCCAGTACTTC.